This section outlines one T cell receptor beta chain sequence together with its context. Its antigen remains unidentified. Base-call qualities are not available, and no considerably larger clone is one nucleotide away. Library creation used RT-PCR. Instrument on record: Illumina HiSeq 2500. TCRdb applied fastp at Q25 and MiXCR to the public reads, then kept only in-frame beta chains. Rows matching on CDR3 protein sequence are summarized as one entry with the most common DNA and genes. The sample includes about 540,000 distinct CDR3 sequences, with under 25% observed a single time. The ten most abundant clones make up 2.5% to 3% of the sample. The data were taken from a study of response to subunit inactivated influenza vaccine (dated by TCRdb to 2016 to 2019). About the investigation overall: Deep quantitative T cell receptor repertoire profiling was used in the study to track responses to a trivalent subunit inactivated influenza vaccine. Broader findings and caveats from the paper: The authors proposed that each seasonal influenza vaccination may bring in only a limited number of new T cells.

The CDR3 runs 13 residues from the cysteine to the phenylalanine. The sequence is cut down to CDR3 DNA, 39 bases in frame from base 1. The trim is 3 bases for V and 6 bases for J, with a gap of 10 bases between the germline ends. From the germline V gene, CDR1 is SGHTA and CDR2 is FQGNSA. The data were also submitted as part of a second study, on T cells expressing NK-cell markers. In that second paper, the authors write: The TCR beta cDNA libraries were made using 5'RACE template switching, a step that added both a universal primer site and unique molecular identifiers. In sorted CD3+CD56+NKG2C+, CD3+CD56+NKG2C- and CD3+CD56-NKG2C+ T-cell subsets from several donors, TCR beta-chain repertoires were profiled. Among the eight sequenced donors, seven were HCMV-seropositive and one was HCMV-seronegative. To restrict sorting to alphabetaTCR-expressing T cells, an anti-gammadeltaTCR antibody was added in several experiments. In six donors, the dominant CD3+CD56+NKG2C+ clonotypes ranked among the top 10 CD8+ clonotypes, making up roughly 1.0-8% of CD8+ T cells. Those dominant clonotypes were again the most abundant among CD3+CD56-NKG2C+ cells in several donors, at roughly 25-60.1%. Whether the expanded NKG2C-expressing T cell clones were specific for HCMV antigens was left unclear. The eight sequenced donors were randomly selected healthy volunteers, three men and five women. HCMV serostatus was determined by detecting HCMV-specific IgG in serum with a commercial ELISA kit. Peripheral blood mononuclear cells were isolated from blood by Ficoll density gradient centrifugation. Magnetic immunoseparation with Miltenyi isolation kits was used to isolate CD4+ and CD8+ T cells from PBMC. cDNA synthesis was primed from the TCR beta constant segment and was followed by two successive PCR amplification steps. The libraries were sequenced on Illumina HiSeq 2000/2500, MiSeq or NextSeq, producing 2 x 150 bp reads. MIGEC handled demultiplexing of the reads and grouping by UMI, while MiTCR was used to assemble and quantify clonotypes. To remove erroneous sequences, TCR cDNA sequences were retained only when supported by two or more reads. Downstream repertoire analysis used the tcR package, and clonotypes were matched across fractions by CDR3 nucleotide sequence plus V segment. VDJmatch was used to annotate antigen specificity against VDJdb, with one amino acid substitution in CDR3 permitted.

Sample: CD4+ T cells sorted from PBMCs, taken about 13 days after vaccination. Rearrangement joined TRBV7-2 to TRBJ2-3, with the D call perhaps TRBD1 or TRBD2, each one matching 5 bases. This clonotype was obtained from a man aged 45-65 years who received an inactivated influenza vaccine. Donor details come from another sample of the same person, matched by shared clones. The CDR3 protein sequence reads: CASSLGWGDTQYF. In nucleotides, the sequence is TGTGCCAGCAGCTTGGGTTGGGGGGATACGCAGTATTTT.